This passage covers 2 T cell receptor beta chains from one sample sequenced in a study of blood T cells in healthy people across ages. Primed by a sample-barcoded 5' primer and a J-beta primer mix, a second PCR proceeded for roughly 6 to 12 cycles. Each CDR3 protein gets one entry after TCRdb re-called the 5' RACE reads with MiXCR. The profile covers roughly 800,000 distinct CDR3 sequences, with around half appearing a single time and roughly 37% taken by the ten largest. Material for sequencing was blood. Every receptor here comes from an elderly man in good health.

Written as DNA, the CDR3 is TGTGCCAGCACCCTAATGAGACAGGGGAGCAATCAGCCCCAGCATTTT. Residues: CASTLMRQGSNQPQHF. J is TRBJ1-5 and V is TRBV6-1; the match to TRBD1 covers 8 bases. The V segment lost 7 bases and the J segment 1 base; nucleotides outside the gene matches: 9. This CDR3 is built from 16 residues. CDR1 and CDR2 from the germline V gene are MNHNS and SASEGT.

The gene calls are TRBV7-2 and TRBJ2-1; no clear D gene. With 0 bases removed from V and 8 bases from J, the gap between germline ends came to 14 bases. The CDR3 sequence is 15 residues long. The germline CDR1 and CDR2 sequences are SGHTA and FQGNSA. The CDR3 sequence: CASSLARSFRDEQFF. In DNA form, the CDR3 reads TGTGCCAGCAGCTTAGCAAGGTCCTTTAGGGATGAGCAGTTCTTC.